This T cell receptor (beta chain) was retrieved from a study of vaccination and CD4 T cells after COVID-19. Treatment of the sample: roughly 10-day PBMC culture with coronavirus spike peptide pools or control peptides (ViraFEST assay). Sequencing of the DNA from cultured CD4+ T cells was carried out with the Oncomine TCR Beta short-read assay. TCRdb itself ran the PCR reads through MiXCR, one entry per CDR3 protein. Among roughly 15,000 distinct CDR3 sequences listed, about 55% were seen once. On this clonotype: The antigen is undetermined.

The clonotype originates from a human donor who had recovered from COVID-19. The sequenced sample consisted of CD4+ T cells from blood, cultured in vitro.

CDR3 in DNA: TGTGCCACCAGCAGAAAGGGGATTAACACTGAAGCTTTCTTT. This codes for CATSRKGINTEAFF. The gene calls are TRBV15 and TRBJ1-1; D is perhaps TRBD1 (5 bases). V was clipped by 2 bases and J by 2 bases, with 9 bases between them. From germline, CDR1 is LNHNV and CDR2 YYDKDF (reference sequence). The CDR3 is 14 amino acids.